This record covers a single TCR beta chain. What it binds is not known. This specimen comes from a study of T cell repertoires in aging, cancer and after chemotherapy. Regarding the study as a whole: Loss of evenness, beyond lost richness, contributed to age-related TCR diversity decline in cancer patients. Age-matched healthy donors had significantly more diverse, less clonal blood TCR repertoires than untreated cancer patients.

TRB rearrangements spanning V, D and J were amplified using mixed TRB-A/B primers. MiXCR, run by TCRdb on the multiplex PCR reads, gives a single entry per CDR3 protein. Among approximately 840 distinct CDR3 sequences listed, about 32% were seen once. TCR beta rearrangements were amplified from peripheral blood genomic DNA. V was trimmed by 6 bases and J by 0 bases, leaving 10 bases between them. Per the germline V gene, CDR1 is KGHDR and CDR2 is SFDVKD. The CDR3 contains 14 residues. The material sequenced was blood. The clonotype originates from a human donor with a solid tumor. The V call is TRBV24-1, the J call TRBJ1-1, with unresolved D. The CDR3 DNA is TGTGCCACCAGTCGGGCAGGCCTGAACACTGAAGCTTTCTTT. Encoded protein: CATSRAGLNTEAFF.